What follows are 17 T cell receptor beta chains derived from one specimen sequenced in a study of blood T cell repertoires in COVID-19. TCRdb's copy holds only in-frame clones and misses some; the assay was immunoSEQ multiplex PCR. The repertoire has approximately 150,000 clones, roughly 84% of them found once; the top ten carry about 8%. Sequenced material: PBMCs or T cells enriched from blood (not recorded which). These receptors all come from a woman aged 45 to 65 who had recovered from COVID-19.

CDR3 sequence (DNA): TGTGCCAGCAGCCCGACAGGGGGGCGAGGGGAGCTGTTTTTT. It translates to CASSPTGGRGELFF. The chain couples TRBV7-3 to TRBJ2-2; 9 bases align to TRBD1. Germline CDR1 and CDR2: SGHTA and FQGTGA. Germline trimming cut 5 bases from V and 8 bases from J; bases unmatched to any gene: 6. This CDR3 has 14 amino acids.

The CDR3 sequence: CASSFTSGGAGADTQYF. In nucleotides, the CDR3 is TGTGCCAGCAGCTTCACCTCGGGAGGGGCGGGCGCAGATACGCAGTATTTT. The chain employs TRBV28 and TRBJ2-3, with 8 bases that match TRBD2. In germline, CDR1 is MDHEN, CDR2 SYDVKM. CDR3 length: 17 amino acids. Germline trimming cut 6 bases from V and 4 bases from J; bases unmatched to any gene: 15.

This chain joins TRBV5-1 and TRBJ2-4; a weak D match, TRBD2 (5 bases). Germline CDR1 and CDR2: SGHRS and YFSETQ. CDR3 length equals 13 residues. Trimming left V 4 bases short and J 5 bases short, with 10 bases between. This chain's CDR3 is CASSPGLQNIQYF. The CDR3 DNA reads TGCGCCAGCAGCCCTGGACTGCAAAACATTCAGTACTTC.

The genes are TRBV27 and TRBJ2-3; 10 bases line up with TRBD2. V dropped 5 bases and J dropped 4; count of bases not matched to a gene: 18. The germline V gene encodes CDR1 MNHEY and CDR2 SMNVEV (reference sequence). This CDR3 is built from 19 residues. CDR3 residues: CASSPRGSVSGGIADTQYF. CDR3 in DNA: TGTGCCAGCAGTCCCCGGGGGAGCGTTAGCGGGGGGATCGCAGATACGCAGTATTTT.

The chain joins TRBV3-1 (or the pseudogene TRBV3-2) to TRBJ2-2; 7 bases are shared with TRBD2. Germline trimming cut 3 bases from V and 2 bases from J; bases unmatched to any gene: 3. Germline CDR1 is LGHDT and CDR2 is YNNKEL (reference sequence). The CDR3 sequence is 15 residues long. CDR3 sequence reads: CASSQGDYNTGELFF. CDR3 DNA: TGTGCCAGCAGCCAGGGGGACTACAACACCGGGGAGCTGTTTTTT.

The V and J genes are TRBV5-1 and TRBJ2-2; D possibly corresponds to TRBD1 (6 bases). Germline CDR1 SGHRS, CDR2 YFSETQ. Trimming stripped 10 bases from V and 0 bases from J, with 31 bases between. The CDR3 is 20 residues long. DNA for the CDR3: TGCGCCTATTGGGCTCACACAGGGTTACCACCCCCGACGAACACCGGGGAGCTGTTTTTT. Its translation is CAYWAHTGLPPPTNTGELFF. The complete variable domain, with remaining parts taken from reference TRBV5-1 and TRBJ2-2, reads KAGVTQTPRYLIKTRGQQVTLSCSPISGHRSVSWYQQTPGQGLQFLFEYFSETQRNKGNFPGRFSGRQFSNSRSEMNVSTLELGDSALYLCAYWAHTGLPPPTNTGELFFGEGSRLTVL.

This clone was seen a handful of times. DNA of the CDR3: TGTGCCAGCAGCTTCAGCTCGGAGGAACTGTTTTTT. Its protein is CASSFSSEELFF. The J gene is TRBJ1-4, the V gene TRBV7-9; D gene unclear. The CDR3 covers 12 residues. Per the germline V gene, CDR1 is SEHNR and CDR2 is FQNEAQ (reference sequence). Trimming cost V 3 bases and J 12 bases, with 11 bases left between them.

This rearrangement joins TRBV2 to TRBJ2-5; 9 bases line up with TRBD1. J gave up 3 bases and V 8 bases, and 10 bases lay outside the gene matches. CDR1 and CDR2 from the germline V gene are SNHLY and FYNNEI. The CDR3 spans 15 residues. CDR3 region: CASARKRTGEETQYF. The CDR3 region has the DNA TGTGCCAGCGCGCGAAAAAGGACAGGGGAAGAGACCCAGTACTTC.

This clone appeared a single time. The chain uses TRBV7-3 and TRBJ2-1, with D perhaps TRBD2 (6 bases). V lost 2 bases to trimming and J lost 12 bases, with 17 bases between them. CDR1 is SGHTA, CDR2 FQGTGA, per germline. The CDR3 has 14 residues. CDR3 in amino acids: CASSLYGEVNSQFF. DNA for the CDR3: TGTGCCAGCAGCTTATATGGGGAGGTCAATTCGCAGTTCTTC.

This clone was seen a single time. The chain has TRBV7-8 and TRBJ1-2, with a tentative D call TRBD1 (6 bases). Germline V lookup: CDR1 SGHVS, CDR2 FQNEAQ. The ends were cut back, 4 bases at V and 4 bases at J, with 22 bases in the middle. The CDR3 spans 17 residues. The CDR3 here is CASSSSYPGTPGYGYTF. The CDR3 DNA follows: TGTGCCAGCAGCTCCAGTTATCCCGGGACACCTGGCTATGGCTACACCTTC. Complete variable domain (other parts from reference TRBV7-8 and TRBJ1-2): GAGVSQSPRYKVAKRGQDVALRCDPISGHVSLFWYQQALGQGPEFLTYFQNEAQLDKSGLPSDRFFAERPEGSVSTLKIQRTQQEDSAVYLCASSSSYPGTPGYGYTFGSGTRLTVV.

In this sample, this clone turned up once. The CDR3 loop is CASSPDRGRNQPQHF. CDR3 DNA: TGTGCCAGCTCACCTGACAGGGGGCGAAATCAGCCCCAGCATTTT. This chain connects TRBV18 to TRBJ1-5, with TRBD1 matching 10 bases. The CDR3 has 15 amino acids. Trimming removed 3 bases from V and 4 bases from J; junction bases left unmatched: 3. In germline, CDR1 is KGHSH, CDR2 LQKENI.

The V gene is TRBV6-2 or TRBV6-3, the J gene TRBJ2-4; a weak D match, TRBD1 (5 bases). Germline assignment: CDR1 MNHEY and CDR2 SVGEGT. Between the trimmed V and J ends, which lost 0 bases and 3 bases, there was a span of 15 bases. This CDR3 is built from 17 residues. The CDR3 loop reads CASSYSKAGWGKNIQYF. The DNA for the CDR3 is TGTGCCAGCAGTTACTCGAAGGCAGGGTGGGGCAAAAACATTCAGTACTTC.

Only a few counts were recorded for this clone. The chain links TRBV5-6 to TRBJ2-7; tentative D call: TRBD2 (6 bases). V was pared by 0 bases and J by 0 bases, with 7 bases between. This CDR3 comprises 14 residues. Germline lookup yields CDR1 SGHDT and CDR2 YYEEEE. In DNA form, the CDR3 reads TGTGCCAGCAGCTTGGGGCGGGGCTCCTACGAGCAGTACTTC. Translation: CASSLGRGSYEQYF.

The chain uses TRBV4-1 and TRBJ1-2, with D tentatively TRBD1 (5 bases). Per germline, CDR1 MGHRA and CDR2 YSYEKL. The CDR3 contains 14 residues. The ends were cut back, 1 base at V and 3 bases at J, with 9 bases in the middle. CDR3 sequence reads: CASSQGPGDYGYTF. The CDR3 bases are TGCGCCAGCAGCCAAGGTCCGGGGGACTATGGCTACACCTTC.

The J gene is TRBJ2-2, the V gene TRBV24-1; D may be TRBD2 (6 bases). V was trimmed by 4 bases and J by 6 bases, leaving 17 bases between them. Germline V gene data show CDR1 as KGHDR and CDR2 as SFDVKD. The CDR3 contains 16 residues. In nucleotides, the CDR3 is TGTGCCACCAGTGACCTAACCCCGTCGGGGGCCGGGGAGCTGTTTTTT. This encodes CATSDLTPSGAGELFF.

The chain carries TRBV19 and TRBJ1-6, with 7 bases matching TRBD1. V dropped 9 bases and J dropped 6; count of bases not matched to a gene: 5. Germline V gives CDR1 LNHDA, CDR2 SQIVND (reference sequence). The CDR3 runs 13 residues. As DNA, the CDR3 is TGTGCCAGCCGGACAGGCTTTAATTCACCCCTCCACTTT. It yields the protein CASRTGFNSPLHF.

The rearrangement links TRBV11-2 to TRBJ2-2; 7 bases line up with TRBD2. The germline V gene encodes CDR1 SGHAT and CDR2 FQNNGV. Trimming removed 5 bases from V and 1 base from J; junction bases left unmatched: 4. This CDR3 region has 15 residues. CDR3 DNA sequence: TGTGCCAGCAGCCGACTAGCTATGAACACCGGGGAGCTGTTTTTT. Translated: CASSRLAMNTGELFF.